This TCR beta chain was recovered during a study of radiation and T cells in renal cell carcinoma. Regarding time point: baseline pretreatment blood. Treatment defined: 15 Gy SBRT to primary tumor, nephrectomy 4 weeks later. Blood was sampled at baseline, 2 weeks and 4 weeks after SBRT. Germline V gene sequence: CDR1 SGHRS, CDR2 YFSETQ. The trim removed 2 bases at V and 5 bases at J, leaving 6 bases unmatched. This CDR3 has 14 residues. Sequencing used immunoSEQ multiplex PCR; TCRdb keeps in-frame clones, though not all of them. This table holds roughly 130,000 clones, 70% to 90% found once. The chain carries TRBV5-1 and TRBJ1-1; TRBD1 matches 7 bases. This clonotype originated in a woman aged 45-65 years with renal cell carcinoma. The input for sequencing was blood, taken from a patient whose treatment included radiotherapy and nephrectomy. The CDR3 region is CASSFARGRTEAFF. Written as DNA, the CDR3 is TGCGCCAGCAGCTTCGCTAGGGGGCGGACTGAAGCTTTCTTT.